The 21 T cell receptor beta chains below all came from one sample that was sequenced in a study of shared clonotypes between healthy human individuals. Produced via immunoSEQ multiplex PCR; TCRdb's table is partial and in-frame only. Among fewer than 1.6 million clones listed, around 98.5% were seen once. The sequencing sample was made of naive CD4+ T cells sorted from blood. Described subset: CD45RA+ positively selected. The receptor source for this set is a man under 40 in good health.

The chain carries TRBV11-2 and TRBJ2-7; the D gene could be TRBD1 or TRBD2 (5 bases each). The V end was cut by 1 base, the J end by 3 bases, with 10 bases between. The germline gives CDR1 SGHAT, CDR2 FQNNGV. This CDR3 comprises 14 residues. CDR3 sequence reads: CASSLVRGDYEQYF. CDR3 DNA sequence: TGTGCCAGCAGCTTAGTTCGAGGGGACTACGAGCAGTACTTC.

The chain recombines TRBV30 with TRBJ1-1; D is unclear. CDR1 is GTSNPN and CDR2 is SVGIG in the germline V gene (reference sequence). The CDR3 loop spans 16 amino acids. Deletions cut 2 bases from V and 0 bases from J, with 16 bases between. The CDR3 DNA reads as TGTGCCTGGAGTCCATCCCGACAATCCATGAACACTGAAGCTTTCTTT. This translates into CAWSPSRQSMNTEAFF.

The chain carries TRBV5-1 and TRBJ2-7, with D possibly being TRBD1 (6 bases). Germline CDR1 reads SGHRS; CDR2 reads YFSETQ. CDR3 size: 12 residues. V was shortened by 6 bases and J by 3 bases, with 10 bases between the two germline ends. In DNA, the CDR3 is TGCGCCAGCAAGGGGGACCACTACGAGCAGTACTTC. Translation gives CASKGDHYEQYF.

This chain joins TRBV6-5 and TRBJ2-3, with D perhaps given as TRBD1 or TRBD2 (5 bases each). Between the trimmed V and J ends, which lost 6 bases and 4 bases, there was a span of 17 bases. This CDR3 contains 15 residues. Germline lookup yields CDR1 MNHEY and CDR2 SVGAGI. This chain's CDR3 is CASRMGLAVPDTQYF. The CDR3 bases are TGTGCCAGCAGAATGGGGCTAGCTGTTCCAGATACGCAGTATTTT.

This chain links TRBV28 with TRBJ2-7; possible D gene TRBD2, 5 bases. Germline values: CDR1 MDHEN, CDR2 SYDVKM. Deletions cut 9 bases from V and 1 base from J, with 16 bases between. This CDR3 region has 14 residues. The CDR3 loop is CASISVGGSYEQYF. DNA of the CDR3: TGTGCCAGTATCTCAGTCGGCGGGTCCTACGAGCAGTACTTC.

The genes are TRBV28 and TRBJ2-7; 10 nucleotides line up with TRBD1. Per germline, CDR1 MDHEN and CDR2 SYDVKM. Trimming cost V 2 bases and J 4 bases; bases outside gene matches: 5. The CDR3 sequence is 15 residues long. The CDR3 region is CASSLPTGGEYEQYF. The CDR3, as DNA: TGTGCCAGCAGTTTACCGACAGGGGGCGAATACGAGCAGTACTTC.

Comments on this clone: This CDR3 is also generated by other DNA sequences in the sample. The rearrangement joins TRBV15 to TRBJ1-2; D possibly corresponds to TRBD1 (6 bases). The V gene's germline CDR1 is LNHNV and CDR2 YYDKDF (reference sequence). V was cut by 0 bases and J by 5 bases, with 7 bases left in between. The CDR3 contains 13 residues. The DNA for the CDR3 is TGTGCCACCAGCAGAGAGCAGGGGTATGGCTACACCTTC. Its translation: CATSREQGYGYTF.

The DNA for the CDR3 is TGTGCCAGCAGGCCCGACAGGGAGTATGGCTACACCTTC. Its translation is CASRPDREYGYTF. The V call is TRBV27, the J call TRBJ1-2, with 7 bases aligning to TRBD1. The CDR3 is made up of 13 amino acids. The V and J ends lost 6 bases and 5 bases, in that order; junction bases with no gene match: 6. Germline CDR1 reads MNHEY; CDR2 reads SMNVEV (reference sequence).

Concerning this clone: Other DNA sequences in the sample encode the same CDR3. This chain uses TRBV5-1 with TRBJ2-1, with TRBD2 matching over 10 bases. CDR1 is SGHRS, CDR2 YFSETQ, per germline. The CDR3 spans 15 residues. V gave up 5 bases and J gave up 2 bases; unmatched junction bases: 4. Written as DNA, the CDR3 is TGCGCCAGCAGTCCTGGACTAGCGGCCTACAATGAGCAGTTCTTC. Its translation is CASSPGLAAYNEQFF.

This chain connects TRBV11-2 to TRBJ2-2; 7 positions match TRBD1. V dropped 4 bases and J dropped 4; count of bases not matched to a gene: 6. Germline V gives CDR1 SGHAT, CDR2 FQNNGV. The CDR3 extends over 15 amino acids. In nucleotides, the CDR3 is TGTGCCAGCAGCTCCTACAGGGGCGCCACCGGGGAGCTGTTTTTT. Translated: CASSSYRGATGELFF.

The J gene is TRBJ2-5, the V gene TRBV5-6; 11 positions match TRBD2. This CDR3 contains 15 residues. The J segment lost 1 base and the V segment lost 5 bases, leaving 4 bases of the junction unmatched. The germline V gene encodes CDR1 SGHDT and CDR2 YYEEEE. The CDR3 DNA sequence: TGTGCCAGCAGTCCGGGACTAGCGGCCCAAGAGACCCAGTACTTC. The encoded protein is CASSPGLAAQETQYF.

Remarks on this clone: The same CDR3 can be traced to other DNA sequences in this sample. The chain couples TRBV5-4 to TRBJ1-5; D is ambiguous. Germline CDR1 reads SGHNT; CDR2 reads YYREEE (reference sequence). The CDR3 sequence is 14 residues long. Trimming took off 2 bases at V and 0 bases at J, with 6 bases between the two ends. The CDR3 nucleotides read TGTGCCAGCAGCTTAGAGGGTAGCAATCAGCCCCAGCATTTT. Protein: CASSLEGSNQPQHF.

This chain joins TRBV7-3 and TRBJ2-2, with D perhaps TRBD2 (6 bases). The CDR3 covers 19 residues. Looked up from germline, CDR1 is SGHTA and CDR2 is FQGTGA. The V gene lost 5 bases and the J gene lost 5 bases, with 27 bases spanning the gap. In nucleotides, the CDR3 is TGTGCCAGCAGCCCATGGGGCCGACTAGGGACCGCGAGAACCGGGGAGCTGTTTTTT. It codes for CASSPWGRLGTARTGELFF.

CDR3 amino acids: CASSFRLAGTDTQYF. The CDR3, as DNA: TGTGCCAGCAGTTTCCGACTAGCGGGCACAGATACGCAGTATTTT. The V and J genes are TRBV28 and TRBJ2-3, with 9 positions matching TRBD2. Germline assignment: CDR1 MDHEN and CDR2 SYDVKM. The trim removed 3 bases at V and 1 base at J, leaving 2 bases unmatched. This CDR3 contains 15 residues.

Only a few counts were recorded for this clone. Distinct nucleotide sequences in the sample also encode this CDR3. The V call is TRBV28, the J call TRBJ2-7; perhaps TRBD1 as D (5 bases). CDR1 is MDHEN and CDR2 is SYDVKM in the germline V gene. The CDR3 length is 13 residues. Trimming removed 2 bases from V and 0 bases from J, with 5 bases in between. The CDR3 is CASSLTGSYEQYF. The DNA for the CDR3 is TGTGCCAGCAGTTTAACAGGCTCCTACGAGCAGTACTTC. Full variable domain (rest looked up from reference TRBV28 and TRBJ2-7): DVKVTQSSRYLVKRTGEKVFLECVQDMDHENMFWYRQDPGLGLRLIYFSYDVKMKEKGDIPEGYSVSREKKERFSLILESASTNQTSMYLCASSLTGSYEQYFGPGTRLTVT.

Concerning this clone itself: In the same sample, other DNA sequences code for this CDR3. This chain's CDR3 is CASSLVPGGGYGYTF. The CDR3 region has the DNA TGTGCCAGCAGCTTGGTTCCTGGGGGTGGATATGGCTACACCTTC. The chain combines TRBV5-5 with TRBJ1-2, with D possibly TRBD1 on 5 matching bases. With 0 bases removed from V and 5 bases from J, the gap between germline ends came to 14 bases. The CDR3 consists of 15 residues. Germline-derived CDR1 and CDR2 are SGHKS and YYEKEE (reference sequence). The variable domain in full, with the rest retrieved from reference TRBV5-5 and TRBJ1-2, is DAGVTQSPTHLIKTRGQQVTLRCSPISGHKSVSWYQQVLGQGPQFIFQYYEKEERGRGNFPDRFSARQFPNYSSELNVNALLLGDSALYLCASSLVPGGGYGYTFGSGTRLTVV.

This chain connects TRBV28 to TRBJ1-5; weak D call: TRBD1 (6 bases). The V gene's germline CDR1 is MDHEN and CDR2 SYDVKM. V gave up 3 bases and J gave up 3 bases, with 15 bases separating them. The CDR3 has 16 residues. The CDR3 loop reads CASSFGAGANNQPQHF. The DNA of the CDR3 is TGTGCCAGCAGTTTCGGGGCAGGGGCCAACAATCAGCCCCAGCATTTT.

The rearrangement links TRBV5-4 to TRBJ1-4; D is ambiguous. Germline values: CDR1 SGHNT, CDR2 YYREEE (reference sequence). CDR3 length equals 15 residues. V was shortened by 4 bases and J by 7 bases, with 17 bases between the two germline ends. The chain's CDR3 is CASSPTAAVGEKLFF. In nucleotides, the CDR3 is TGTGCCAGCAGCCCTACCGCCGCTGTAGGTGAAAAACTGTTTTTT.

This chain joins TRBV11-2 and TRBJ1-4; TRBD1 is a possible D gene (5 bases). The V gene's germline CDR1 is SGHAT and CDR2 FQNNGV. This CDR3 is built from 15 residues. V lost 4 bases to trimming and J lost 7 bases, with 16 bases between them. The CDR3 nucleotides are TGTGCCAGCAGCTGGGGACCGGGGCTATTTGAAAAACTGTTTTTT. It codes for CASSWGPGLFEKLFF.

This chain joins TRBV6-1 and TRBJ1-1; D gene uncertain. The length of the CDR3 is 15 residues. Per germline, CDR1 MNHNS and CDR2 SASEGT. Trimming pared 3 bases from V and 1 base from J, leaving 12 bases between. The CDR3 spells CASSEALWSNTEAFF. The CDR3 bases are TGTGCCAGCAGTGAGGCCCTCTGGTCGAACACTGAAGCTTTCTTT.

This clone was observed a single time. This chain joins TRBV19 and TRBJ2-7; 10 bases align to TRBD2. Germline V gene lookup returns CDR1 LNHDA and CDR2 SQIVND (reference sequence). The ends lost 6 bases at V and 3 bases at J; junction bases unmatched: 5. The CDR3 loop spans 14 amino acids. The CDR3 is CASRRTSGNYEQYF. The DNA for the CDR3 is TGTGCCAGTAGACGGACTAGCGGAAACTACGAGCAGTACTTC. Combining the CDR3 with reference TRBV19 and TRBJ2-7 gives the whole variable domain DGGITQSPKYLFRKEGQNVTLSCEQNLNHDAMYWYRQDPGQGLRLIYYSQIVNDFQKGDIAEGYSVSREKKESFPLTVTSAQKNPTAFYLCASRRTSGNYEQYFGPGTRLTVT.